These 8 T cell receptor beta chains were sequenced from one sample in a study of human T cells and chemical hapten exposure. Time point reported: patch test 1, 2 weeks after DPC sensitization. The treatment was: therapeutic diphenylcyclopropenone sensitization with weekly scalp DPC. TCRdb reprocessed the RACE reads via MiXCR and lists one record per CDR3 protein. This table holds roughly 360,000 distinct CDR3 sequences, 4.8% found once. This material consisted of whole blood, taken in connection with sensitization to the hapten diphenylcyclopropenone (DPC). These receptors all stem from a woman in her forties or fifties with alopecia areata. Some clones in this sample may be carry-over from other donors' samples.

This clonotype was observed many times. The chain has TRBV29-1 and TRBJ2-1, with 7 nucleotides matching TRBD1. Germline assignment: CDR1 SQVTM and CDR2 ANQGSEA. The trim removed 4 bases at V and 2 bases at J, leaving 2 bases unmatched. This CDR3 region has 13 residues. This CDR3 reads CSVGDRAYNEQFF. Written as DNA, the CDR3 is TGCAGCGTTGGCGACAGGGCCTACAATGAGCAGTTCTTC.

The V gene is TRBV6-5, the J gene TRBJ1-5; the D is unclear. Germline V gene data show CDR1 as MNHEY and CDR2 as SVGAGI. This CDR3 has 17 residues. V was clipped by 6 bases and J by 2 bases, with 20 bases between them. The CDR3 loop is CASSPGRLPPGNQPQHF. The CDR3 bases are TGTGCCAGCAGCCCTGGACGGCTCCCTCCAGGCAATCAGCCCCAGCATTTT.

This clonotype was counted ten times or more. V gene TRBV28 combines with J gene TRBJ1-5, with D perhaps TRBD1 (5 bases). Germline V gene data show CDR1 as MDHEN and CDR2 as SYDVKM. The length of the CDR3 is 14 residues. Trimming removed 10 bases at V and 5 bases at J, with 18 bases between. The DNA for the CDR3 is TGTGCCATCCAGGGAGGGTCGAGAGATCAGCCCCAGCATTTT. Its translation is CAIQGGSRDQPQHF.

The rearrangement uses TRBV18 and TRBJ1-2, with D uncertain. This CDR3 is built from 18 residues. Germline values: CDR1 KGHSH, CDR2 LQKENI. V gave up 3 bases and J gave up 5 bases, with 25 bases separating them. Here the CDR3 reads CASSPLSSLPRAEYGYTF. The CDR3 DNA follows: TGTGCCAGCTCACCCCTTTCATCCCTACCGAGGGCTGAGTATGGCTACACCTTC.

The chain combines TRBV28 with TRBJ1-2; perhaps TRBD1 as D (5 bases). The CDR3 is 15 residues long. V shed 1 base and J shed 4 bases, with 13 bases lying between them. Germline V CDR1 and CDR2: MDHEN, SYDVKM. The CDR3 DNA follows: TGTGCCAGCAGTTTATATCCGGGGCGCAGCTATGGCTACACCTTC. Its protein product is CASSLYPGRSYGYTF.

This clonotype has a count of ten or more. The V gene is TRBV5-1, the J gene TRBJ2-1; 9 bases are a match to TRBD2. Germline CDR1 and CDR2: SGHRS and YFSETQ. The CDR3 is made up of 17 amino acids. J lost 7 bases, V lost 0 bases, and 11 bases had no gene match. The CDR3, as DNA: TGCGCCAGCAGCTTGGGCCTAAGGACTAGCGACAGGAATGAGCAGTTCTTC. Amino acids: CASSLGLRTSDRNEQFF.

This clonotype was observed a handful of times. The J gene is TRBJ1-1, the V gene TRBV29-1; no definite D call. V was cut by 8 bases and J by 8 bases, with 12 bases left in between. Germline V CDR1 and CDR2: SQVTM, ANQGSEA. The CDR3 is 10 amino acids. CDR3 loop: CSPKGLEAFF. CDR3 coding DNA: TGCAGCCCGAAGGGCCTCGAAGCTTTCTTT.

This clonotype turned up a few times. The chain has TRBV6-2 or TRBV6-3 and TRBJ1-1; D uncertain. Trimming cost V 2 bases and J 2 bases, with 6 bases left between them. Germline-derived CDR1 and CDR2 are MNHEY and SVGEGT. CDR3 length: 13 amino acids. The CDR3 spells CASSYMGNTEAFF. The CDR3, as DNA: TGTGCCAGCAGTTACATGGGCAACACTGAAGCTTTCTTT.